One and the same sample provided the 6 T cell receptor beta chains below, sequenced in a study of molecular identifiers for immune sequencing clone quantification. TCRdb itself ran the PCR reads through MiXCR, one entry per CDR3 protein. The sample has about 40,000 distinct CDR3 sequences, around 18% seen once. Sequences were obtained from naive CD8+ T cells from blood, with Jurkat cell RNA spiked in. Subset reported: FACS-sorted CD8+CD4-CCR7+CD45RA+ naive T cells. The source is a human donor in good health. Some libraries in this study had Jurkat cell RNA spiked in.

This clonotype was found many times. The chain uses TRBV3-1 and TRBJ2-3; 9 positions agree with TRBD2. The V gene end was trimmed by 1 base and the J gene end by 6 bases; junction bases not matched to a gene: 5. Per the germline V gene, CDR1 is LGHDT and CDR2 is YNNKEL (reference sequence). The CDR3 consists of 15 residues. CDR3 bases: TGTGCCAGCAGCCAAGCTAGCGGGAACGGGGATACGCAGTATTTT. Protein sequence: CASSQASGNGDTQYF.

Concerning this clonotype: This may arise from a read error, as a much more abundant clone is one base away. This chain connects TRBV28 to TRBJ1-3; D ambiguous. The CDR3 totals 15 residues. The V gene lost 3 bases and the J gene lost 0 bases, with 9 bases spanning the gap. Germline CDR1 is MDHEN and CDR2 is SYDVKM. Written as DNA, the CDR3 is TGTGCCAGCAGTTTTTCAACCAGCTCTGGAAACACCATATATTTT. Translating it yields CASSFSTSSGNTIYF.

This clonotype was seen many times. The rearrangement uses TRBV20-1 and TRBJ2-7, with TRBD2 as a possible D gene (5 bases). Germline V gene sequence: CDR1 DFQATT, CDR2 SNEGSKA (reference sequence). The CDR3 covers 11 residues. The germline V and J ends were trimmed by 4 bases and 4 bases, with 8 bases remaining between them. The CDR3 DNA reads TGCAGTGCTATTGAGGGTTACGAGCAGTACTTC. It codes for CSAIEGYEQYF.

Note on this clonotype: This may be a read error, as it is one base from a much larger clone. The J gene is TRBJ2-7, the V gene TRBV7-9, with D possibly being TRBD1 or TRBD2 (5 bases each). Trimming left V 5 bases short and J 5 bases short, with 22 bases between. This CDR3 region has 16 residues. CDR1 and CDR2 from the germline V gene are SEHNR and FQNEAQ (reference sequence). In DNA, the CDR3 is TGTGCCAGCAGCGTTTACCGGGACGGGCTTCCCCACGAGCAGTACTTC. It translates to CASSVYRDGLPHEQYF.

This clonotype was seen a few times. The chain carries TRBV2 and TRBJ2-5, with D perhaps given as TRBD1 or TRBD2 (5 bases each). V was cut by 4 bases and J by 1 base, with 19 bases left in between. Germline V CDR1 and CDR2: SNHLY, FYNNEI. The CDR3 runs 17 residues. CDR3 in DNA: TGTGCCAGCAGTGTCCGGGGCAGCGAAAGGGGCCAAGAGACCCAGTACTTC. The encoded protein is CASSVRGSERGQETQYF. The complete variable domain, with remaining parts taken from reference TRBV2 and TRBJ2-5, reads EPEVTQTPSHQVTQMGQEVILRCVPISNHLYFYWYRQILGQKVEFLVSFYNNEISEKSEIFDDQFSVERPDGSNFTLKIRSTKLEDSAMYFCASSVRGSERGQETQYFGPGTRLLVL.

This clonotype was seen a few times. The junction differs from germline at one of its ends, possibly a read error. The chain links TRBV28 to TRBJ2-7, with D perhaps matching TRBD1 or TRBD2 (5 bases each). The CDR3 length is 13 residues. Germline loops: CDR1 MDHEN, CDR2 SYDVKM. In DNA, the CDR3 is TGTGCCAGCACCCCCCTGGGGGTGGGGTTAGTCCGTTTC. As protein: CASTPLGVGLVRF.